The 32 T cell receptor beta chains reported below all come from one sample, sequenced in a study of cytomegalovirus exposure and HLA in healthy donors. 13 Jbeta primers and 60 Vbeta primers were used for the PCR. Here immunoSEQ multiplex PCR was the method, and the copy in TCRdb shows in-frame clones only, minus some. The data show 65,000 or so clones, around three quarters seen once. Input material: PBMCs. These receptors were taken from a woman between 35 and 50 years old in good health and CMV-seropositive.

DNA of the CDR3: TGTGCCAGCAGCTTGACTCCACCCAATGAGCAGTTCTTC. It translates to CASSLTPPNEQFF. The V and J genes are TRBV7-2 and TRBJ2-1, with no clear D. Trimming cost V 3 bases and J 6 bases, with 9 bases left between them. Germline-derived CDR1 and CDR2 are SGHTA and FQGNSA. The CDR3 is 13 residues long.

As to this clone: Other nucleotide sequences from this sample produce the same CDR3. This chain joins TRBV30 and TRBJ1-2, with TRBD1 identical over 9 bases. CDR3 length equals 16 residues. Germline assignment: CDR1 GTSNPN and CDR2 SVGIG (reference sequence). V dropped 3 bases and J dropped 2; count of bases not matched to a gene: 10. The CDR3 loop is CAWSAGQGGGNYGYTF. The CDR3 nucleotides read TGTGCCTGGAGCGCGGGACAGGGCGGGGGGAACTATGGCTACACCTTC.

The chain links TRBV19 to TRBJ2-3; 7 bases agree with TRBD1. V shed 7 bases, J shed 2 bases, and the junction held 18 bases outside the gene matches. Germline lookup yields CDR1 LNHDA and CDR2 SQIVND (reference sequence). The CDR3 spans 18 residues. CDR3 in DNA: TGTGCCAGTATCCTATCTCACAGGGGTCATACCACCACAGATACGCAGTATTTT. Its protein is CASILSHRGHTTTDTQYF.

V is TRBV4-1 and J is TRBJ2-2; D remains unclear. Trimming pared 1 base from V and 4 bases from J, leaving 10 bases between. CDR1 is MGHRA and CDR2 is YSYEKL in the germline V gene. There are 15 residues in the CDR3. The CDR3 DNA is TGCGCCAGCAGCCAAGTCACGCCGGGCACCGGGGAGCTGTTTTTT. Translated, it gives CASSQVTPGTGELFF.

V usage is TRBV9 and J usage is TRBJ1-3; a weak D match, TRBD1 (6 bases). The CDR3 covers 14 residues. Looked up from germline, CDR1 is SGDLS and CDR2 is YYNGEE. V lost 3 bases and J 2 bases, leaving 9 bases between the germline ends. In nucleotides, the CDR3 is TGTGCCAGCAGCGACAGGGCGACTGGAAACACCATATATTTT. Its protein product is CASSDRATGNTIYF.

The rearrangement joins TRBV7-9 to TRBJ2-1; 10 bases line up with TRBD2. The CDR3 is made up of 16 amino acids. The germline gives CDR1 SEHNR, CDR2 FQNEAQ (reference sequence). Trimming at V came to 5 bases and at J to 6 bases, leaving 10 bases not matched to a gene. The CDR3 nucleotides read TGTGCCAGCAGCCCCCCAACTAGCGGGGATCGCAATGAGCAGTTCTTC. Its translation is CASSPPTSGDRNEQFF.

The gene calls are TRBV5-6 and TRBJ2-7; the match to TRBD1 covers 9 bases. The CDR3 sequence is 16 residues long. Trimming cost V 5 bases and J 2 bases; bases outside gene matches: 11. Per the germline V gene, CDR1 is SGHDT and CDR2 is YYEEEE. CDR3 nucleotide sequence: TGTGCCAGCAGACTATATAGGGGACAGGGAGCCTACGAGCAGTACTTC. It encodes CASRLYRGQGAYEQYF. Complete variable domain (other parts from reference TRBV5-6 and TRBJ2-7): DAGVTQSPTHLIKTRGQQVTLRCSPKSGHDTVSWYQQALGQGPQFIFQYYEEEERQRGNFPDRFSGHQFPNYSSELNVNALLLGDSALYLCASRLYRGQGAYEQYFGPGTRLTVT.

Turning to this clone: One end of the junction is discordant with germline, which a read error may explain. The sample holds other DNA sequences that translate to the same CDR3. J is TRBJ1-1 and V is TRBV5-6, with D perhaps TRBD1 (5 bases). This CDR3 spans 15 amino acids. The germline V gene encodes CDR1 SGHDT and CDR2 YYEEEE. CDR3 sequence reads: CASSLAGRLDTEAFF. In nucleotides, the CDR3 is TGTGCCAGCAGCTTGGCAGGTCGCCTGGACACCGAAGCTTTCTTT. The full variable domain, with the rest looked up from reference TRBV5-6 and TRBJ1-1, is DAGVTQSPTHLIKTRGQQVTLRCSPKSGHDTVSWYQQALGQGPQFIFQYYEEEERQRGNFPDRFSGHQFPNYSSELNVNALLLGDSALYLCASSLAGRLDTEAFFGQGTRLTVV.

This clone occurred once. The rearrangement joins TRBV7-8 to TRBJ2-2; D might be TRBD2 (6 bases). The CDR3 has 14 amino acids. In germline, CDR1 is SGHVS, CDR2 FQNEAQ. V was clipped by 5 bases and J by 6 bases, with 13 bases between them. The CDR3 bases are TGTGCCAGCAGCCTGGGGAGGATGGCCGGGGAGCTGTTTTTT. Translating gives CASSLGRMAGELFF.

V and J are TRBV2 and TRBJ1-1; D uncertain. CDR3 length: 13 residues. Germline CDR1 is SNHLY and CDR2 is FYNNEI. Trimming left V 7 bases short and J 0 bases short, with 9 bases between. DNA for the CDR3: TGTGCCAGCACCCCGAGGGTGAACACTGAAGCTTTCTTT. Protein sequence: CASTPRVNTEAFF.

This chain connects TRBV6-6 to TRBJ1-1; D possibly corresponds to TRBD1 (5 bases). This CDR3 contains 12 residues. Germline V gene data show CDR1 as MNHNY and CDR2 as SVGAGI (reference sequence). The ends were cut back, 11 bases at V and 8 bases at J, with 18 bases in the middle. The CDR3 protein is CACQKDTKEAFF. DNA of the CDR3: TGTGCCTGCCAGAAGGACACCAAGGAAGCTTTCTTT.

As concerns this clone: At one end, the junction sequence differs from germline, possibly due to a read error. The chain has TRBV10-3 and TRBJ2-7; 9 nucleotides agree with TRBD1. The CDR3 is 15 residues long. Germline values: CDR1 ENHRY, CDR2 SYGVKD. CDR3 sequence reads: CASSYSGTGYNEQYF. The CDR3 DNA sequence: TGTGCCAGCAGTTACTCGGGGACAGGGTATAACGAGCAGTACTTC.

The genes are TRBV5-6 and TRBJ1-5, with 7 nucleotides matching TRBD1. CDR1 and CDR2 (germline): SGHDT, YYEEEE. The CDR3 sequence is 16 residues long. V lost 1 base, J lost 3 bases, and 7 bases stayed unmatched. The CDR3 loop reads CASSLKRGRDNQPQHF. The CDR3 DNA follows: TGTGCCAGCAGCTTGAAAAGGGGGCGCGACAATCAGCCCCAGCATTTT.

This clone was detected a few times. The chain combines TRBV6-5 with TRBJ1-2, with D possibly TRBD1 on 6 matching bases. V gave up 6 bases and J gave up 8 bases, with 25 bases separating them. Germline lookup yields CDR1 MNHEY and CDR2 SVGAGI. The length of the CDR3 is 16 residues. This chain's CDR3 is CASSYETGPVTIGYTF. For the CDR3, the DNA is TGTGCCAGCAGCTACGAAACAGGGCCTGTAACTATCGGCTACACCTTC.

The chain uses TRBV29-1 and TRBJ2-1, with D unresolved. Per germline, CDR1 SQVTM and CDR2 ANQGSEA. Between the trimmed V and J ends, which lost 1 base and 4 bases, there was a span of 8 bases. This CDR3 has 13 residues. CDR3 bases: TGCAGCGTTGAAGGTCCAGATTACAATGAGCAGTTCTTC. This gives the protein CSVEGPDYNEQFF.

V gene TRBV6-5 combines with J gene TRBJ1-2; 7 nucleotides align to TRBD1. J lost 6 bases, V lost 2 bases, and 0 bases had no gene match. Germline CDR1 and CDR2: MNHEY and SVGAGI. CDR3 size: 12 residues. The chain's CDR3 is CASSYTGDGYTF. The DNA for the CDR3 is TGTGCCAGCAGTTACACAGGGGATGGCTACACCTTC.

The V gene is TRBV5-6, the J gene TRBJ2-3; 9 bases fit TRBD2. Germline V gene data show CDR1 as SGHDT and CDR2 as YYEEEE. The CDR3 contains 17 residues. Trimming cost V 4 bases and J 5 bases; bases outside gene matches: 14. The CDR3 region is CASSLGRGGSLVDTQYF. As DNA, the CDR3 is TGTGCCAGCAGCCTGGGGCGGGGGGGTAGTTTAGTAGATACGCAGTATTTT.

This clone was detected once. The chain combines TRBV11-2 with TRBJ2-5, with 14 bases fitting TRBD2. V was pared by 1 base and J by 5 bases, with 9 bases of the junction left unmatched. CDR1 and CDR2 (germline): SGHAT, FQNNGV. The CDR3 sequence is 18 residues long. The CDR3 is CASSLGTSGGRIVETQYF. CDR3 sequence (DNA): TGTGCCAGCAGCTTAGGGACTAGCGGGGGGCGGATTGTGGAGACCCAGTACTTC.

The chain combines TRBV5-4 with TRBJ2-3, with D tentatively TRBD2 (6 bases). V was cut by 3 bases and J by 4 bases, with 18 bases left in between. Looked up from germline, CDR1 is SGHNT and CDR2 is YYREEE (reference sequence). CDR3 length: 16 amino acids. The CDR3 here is CASSSPTWGDADTQYF. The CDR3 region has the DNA TGTGCCAGCAGCTCCCCCACCTGGGGGGACGCAGATACGCAGTATTTT.

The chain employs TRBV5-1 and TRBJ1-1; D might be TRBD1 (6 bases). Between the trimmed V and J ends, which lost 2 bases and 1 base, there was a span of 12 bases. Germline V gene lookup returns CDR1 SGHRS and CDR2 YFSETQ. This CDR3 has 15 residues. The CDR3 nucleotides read TGCGCCAGCAGCTTAACTGGGACACCGAACACTGAAGCTTTCTTT. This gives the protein CASSLTGTPNTEAFF.

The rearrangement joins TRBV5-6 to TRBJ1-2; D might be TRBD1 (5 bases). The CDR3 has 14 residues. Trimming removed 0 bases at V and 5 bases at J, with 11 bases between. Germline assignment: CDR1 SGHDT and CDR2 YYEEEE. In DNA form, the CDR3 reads TGTGCCAGCAGCTTGGGGACACGCTCTTATGGCTACACCTTC. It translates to CASSLGTRSYGYTF. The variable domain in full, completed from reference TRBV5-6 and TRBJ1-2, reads DAGVTQSPTHLIKTRGQQVTLRCSPKSGHDTVSWYQQALGQGPQFIFQYYEEEERQRGNFPDRFSGHQFPNYSSELNVNALLLGDSALYLCASSLGTRSYGYTFGSGTRLTVV.

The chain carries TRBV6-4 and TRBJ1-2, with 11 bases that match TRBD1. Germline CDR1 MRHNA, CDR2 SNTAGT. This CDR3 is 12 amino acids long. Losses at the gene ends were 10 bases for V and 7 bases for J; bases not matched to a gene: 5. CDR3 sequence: CATSGTGGGYTF. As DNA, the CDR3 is TGTGCCACCTCCGGGACAGGGGGTGGCTACACCTTC.

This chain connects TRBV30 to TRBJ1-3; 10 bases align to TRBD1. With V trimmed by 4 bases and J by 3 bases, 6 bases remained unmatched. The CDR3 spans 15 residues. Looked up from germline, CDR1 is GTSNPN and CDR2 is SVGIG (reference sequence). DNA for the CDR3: TGTGCCTGGAACCGAGACAGGGGGCATGGAAACACCATATATTTT. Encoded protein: CAWNRDRGHGNTIYF. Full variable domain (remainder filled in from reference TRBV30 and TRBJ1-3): SQTIHQWPATLVQPVGSPLSLECTVEGTSNPNLYWYRQAAGRGLQLLFYSVGIGQISSEVPQNLSASRPQDRQFILSSKKLLLSDSGFYLCAWNRDRGHGNTIYFGEGSWLTVV.

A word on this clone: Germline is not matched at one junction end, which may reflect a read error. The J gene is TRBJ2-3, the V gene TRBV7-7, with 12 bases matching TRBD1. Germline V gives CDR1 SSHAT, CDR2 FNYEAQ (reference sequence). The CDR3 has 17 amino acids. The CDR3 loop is CASSPGTGGPLTDTQYF. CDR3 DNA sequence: TGTGCTAGCAGCCCCGGGACAGGGGGCCCCTTGACAGATACGCAGTATTTT.

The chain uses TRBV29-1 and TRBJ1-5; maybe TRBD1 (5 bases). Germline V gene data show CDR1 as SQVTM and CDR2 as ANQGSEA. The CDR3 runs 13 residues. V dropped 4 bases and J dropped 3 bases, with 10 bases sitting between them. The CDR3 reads CSVGGGYNQPQHF. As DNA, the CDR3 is TGCAGCGTTGGGGGGGGGTACAATCAGCCCCAGCATTTT.

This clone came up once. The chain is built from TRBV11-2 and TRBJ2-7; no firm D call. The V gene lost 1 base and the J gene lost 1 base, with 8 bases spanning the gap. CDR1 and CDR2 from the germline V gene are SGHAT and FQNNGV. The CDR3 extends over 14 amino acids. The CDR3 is CASSLVARSYEQYF. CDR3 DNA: TGTGCCAGCAGCTTAGTGGCCAGATCCTACGAGCAGTACTTC.

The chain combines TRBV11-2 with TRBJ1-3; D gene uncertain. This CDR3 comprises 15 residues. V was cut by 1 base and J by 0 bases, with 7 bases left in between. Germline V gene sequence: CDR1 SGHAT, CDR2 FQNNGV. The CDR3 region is CASSLGQHSGNTIYF. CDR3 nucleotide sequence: TGTGCCAGCAGCTTAGGCCAACACTCTGGAAACACCATATATTTT.

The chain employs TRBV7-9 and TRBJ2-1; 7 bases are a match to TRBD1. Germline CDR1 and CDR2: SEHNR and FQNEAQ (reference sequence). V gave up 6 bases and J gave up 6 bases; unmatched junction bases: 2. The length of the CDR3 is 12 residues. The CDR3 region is CASRGTANEQFF. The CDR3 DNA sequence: TGTGCCAGCAGGGGGACAGCCAATGAGCAGTTCTTC.

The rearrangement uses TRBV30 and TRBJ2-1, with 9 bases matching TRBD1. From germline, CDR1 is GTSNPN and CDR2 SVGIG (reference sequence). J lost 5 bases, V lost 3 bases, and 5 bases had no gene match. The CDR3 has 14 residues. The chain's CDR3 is CAWSLGTGHNEQFF. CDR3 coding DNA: TGTGCCTGGAGCCTCGGGACAGGGCACAATGAGCAGTTCTTC.

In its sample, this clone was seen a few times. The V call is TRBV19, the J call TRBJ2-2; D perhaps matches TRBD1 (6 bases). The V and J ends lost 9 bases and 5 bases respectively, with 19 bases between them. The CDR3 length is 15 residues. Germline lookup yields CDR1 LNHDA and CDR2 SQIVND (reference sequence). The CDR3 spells CASRQAHVNTGELFF. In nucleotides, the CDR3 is TGTGCCAGCAGACAGGCCCACGTAAATACCGGGGAGCTGTTTTTT.

CDR3 loop: CASSFGGGGREQFF. The CDR3 nucleotides are TGTGCCAGCAGCTTTGGCGGGGGCGGGCGGGAGCAGTTCTTC. This chain uses TRBV7-2 with TRBJ2-1, with a weak D call TRBD2 (7 bases). Per germline, CDR1 SGHTA and CDR2 FQGNSA. The CDR3 covers 14 residues. V lost 3 bases and J 10 bases, leaving 16 bases between the germline ends.

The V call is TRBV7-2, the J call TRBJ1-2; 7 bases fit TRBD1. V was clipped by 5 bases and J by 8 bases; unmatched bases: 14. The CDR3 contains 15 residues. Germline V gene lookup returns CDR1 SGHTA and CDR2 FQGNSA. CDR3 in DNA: TGTGCCAGCAGCCCTCGACAGGGATCTCCTCGAGGCTACACCTTC. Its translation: CASSPRQGSPRGYTF.